Listed here is a single T cell receptor beta chain. The CDR3 consists of 11 residues. Germline-derived CDR1 and CDR2 are DFQATT and SNEGSKA (reference sequence). Trimming cost V 6 bases and J 0 bases, with 6 bases left between them. Reverse transcription used about 0.45 to 1 ug RNA and random hexamers. Across 54 Vbeta and 13 Jbeta, TCR beta CDR3 was amplified with immunoSEQ multiplex PCR. Each CDR3 protein gets one entry after TCRdb re-called the immunoSEQ multiplex PCR reads with MiXCR. The data show about 180,000 distinct CDR3 sequences, roughly 94% seen once. Patients having Susac syndrome satisfied recently defined diagnostic criteria for definite or probable disease. TEMRA cells were enriched by FACS, while CD8+ and CD4+ T cells were obtained through a negative isolation that was performed magnetically. This sample stems from a study of CD8 T cells in Susac syndrome.

The specimen was CD4+ T cells from PBMCs. This TCR was recovered from a human donor with Susac syndrome. The chain carries TRBV20-1 and TRBJ2-7; D remains unclear. Here the CDR3 reads CSAPDSYEQYF. The CDR3 DNA reads TGCAGTGCCCCGGACTCCTACGAGCAGTACTTC.